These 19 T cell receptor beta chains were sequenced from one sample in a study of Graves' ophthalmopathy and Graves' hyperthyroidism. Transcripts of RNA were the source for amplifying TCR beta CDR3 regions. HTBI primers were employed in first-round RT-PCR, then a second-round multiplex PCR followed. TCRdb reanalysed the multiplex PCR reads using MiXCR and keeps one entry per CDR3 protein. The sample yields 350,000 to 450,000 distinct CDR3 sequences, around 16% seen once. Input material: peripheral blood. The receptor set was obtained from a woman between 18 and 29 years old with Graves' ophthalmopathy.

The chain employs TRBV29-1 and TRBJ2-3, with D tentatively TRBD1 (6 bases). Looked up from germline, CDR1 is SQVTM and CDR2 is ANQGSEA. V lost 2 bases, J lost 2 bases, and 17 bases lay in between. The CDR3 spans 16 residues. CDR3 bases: TGCAGCGTTGAACAACTCGACAGGATCCTCACAGATACGCAGTATTTT. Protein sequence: CSVEQLDRILTDTQYF.

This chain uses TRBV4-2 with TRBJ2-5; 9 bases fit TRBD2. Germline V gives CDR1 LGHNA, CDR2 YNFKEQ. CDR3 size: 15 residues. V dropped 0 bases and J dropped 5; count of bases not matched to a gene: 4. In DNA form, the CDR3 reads TGTGCCAGCAGCCAAGAGTGGCGGGAGGGGGAGACCCAGTACTTC. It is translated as CASSQEWREGETQYF.

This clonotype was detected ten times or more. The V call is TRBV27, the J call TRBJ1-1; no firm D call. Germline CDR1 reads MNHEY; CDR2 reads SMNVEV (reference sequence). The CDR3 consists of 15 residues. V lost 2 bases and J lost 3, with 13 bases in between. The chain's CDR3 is CASSLQRGADTEAFF. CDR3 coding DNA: TGTGCCAGCAGTTTACAACGGGGTGCGGACACTGAAGCTTTCTTT.

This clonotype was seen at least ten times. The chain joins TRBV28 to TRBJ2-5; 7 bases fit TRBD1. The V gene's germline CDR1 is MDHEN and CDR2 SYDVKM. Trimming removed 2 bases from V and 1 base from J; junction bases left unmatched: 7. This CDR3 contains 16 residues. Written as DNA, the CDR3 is TGTGCCAGCAGTTTAGGAAAAGGGGGCTCCCAAGAGACCCAGTACTTC. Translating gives CASSLGKGGSQETQYF.

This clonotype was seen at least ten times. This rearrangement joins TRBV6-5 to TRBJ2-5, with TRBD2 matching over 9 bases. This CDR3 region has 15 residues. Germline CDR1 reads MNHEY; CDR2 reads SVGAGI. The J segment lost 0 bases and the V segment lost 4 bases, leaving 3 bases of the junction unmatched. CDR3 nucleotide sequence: TGTGCCAGCAGTTCGGCGGGAGGGGACCAAGAGACCCAGTACTTC. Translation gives CASSSAGGDQETQYF.

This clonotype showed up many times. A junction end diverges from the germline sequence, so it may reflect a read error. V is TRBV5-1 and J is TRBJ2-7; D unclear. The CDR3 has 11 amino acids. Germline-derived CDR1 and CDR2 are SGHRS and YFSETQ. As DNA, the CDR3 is TGCGCCAGCAGCTTTGGCGGCGAGCAGTGCTTC. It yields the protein CASSFGGEQCF.

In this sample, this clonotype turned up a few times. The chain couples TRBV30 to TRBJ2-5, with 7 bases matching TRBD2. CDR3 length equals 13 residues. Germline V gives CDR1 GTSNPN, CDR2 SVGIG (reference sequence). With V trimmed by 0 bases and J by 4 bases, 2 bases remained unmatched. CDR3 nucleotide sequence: TGTGCCTGGAGTGTAATAGCGGGAGAGACCCAGTACTTC. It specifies CAWSVIAGETQYF.

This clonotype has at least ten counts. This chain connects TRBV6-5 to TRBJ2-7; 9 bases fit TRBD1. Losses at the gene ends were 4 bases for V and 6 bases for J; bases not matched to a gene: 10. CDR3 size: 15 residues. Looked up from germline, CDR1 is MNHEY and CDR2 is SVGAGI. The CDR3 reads CASSLPGQGKVEQYF. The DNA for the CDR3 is TGTGCCAGCAGTTTACCGGGACAGGGAAAGGTCGAGCAGTACTTC.

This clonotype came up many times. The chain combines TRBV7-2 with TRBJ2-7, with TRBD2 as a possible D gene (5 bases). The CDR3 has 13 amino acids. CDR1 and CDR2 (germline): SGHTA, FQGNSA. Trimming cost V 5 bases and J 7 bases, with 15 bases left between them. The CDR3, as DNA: TGTGCCAGCAGCACGGGGAACTCTGGTGAGCAGTACTTC. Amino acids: CASSTGNSGEQYF. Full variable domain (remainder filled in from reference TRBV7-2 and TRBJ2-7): GAGVSQSPSNKVTEKGKDVELRCDPISGHTALYWYRQSLGQGLEFLIYFQGNSAPDKSGLPSDRFSAERTGGSVSTLTIQRTQQEDSAVYLCASSTGNSGEQYFGPGTRLTVT.

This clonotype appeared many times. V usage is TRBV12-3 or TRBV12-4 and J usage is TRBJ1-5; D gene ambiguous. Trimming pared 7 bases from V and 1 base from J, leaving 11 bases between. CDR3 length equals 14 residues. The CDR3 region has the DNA TGTGCCAGCAACCAGAACTGGAGCAATCAGCCCCAGCATTTT. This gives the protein CASNQNWSNQPQHF.

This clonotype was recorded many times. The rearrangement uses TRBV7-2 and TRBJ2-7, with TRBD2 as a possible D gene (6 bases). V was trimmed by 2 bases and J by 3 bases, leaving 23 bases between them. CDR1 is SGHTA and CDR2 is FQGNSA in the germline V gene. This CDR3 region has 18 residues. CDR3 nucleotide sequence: TGTGCCAGCAGCTTATACCATCTCGTCGGAGGGGACTTCTACGAGCAGTACTTC. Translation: CASSLYHLVGGDFYEQYF.

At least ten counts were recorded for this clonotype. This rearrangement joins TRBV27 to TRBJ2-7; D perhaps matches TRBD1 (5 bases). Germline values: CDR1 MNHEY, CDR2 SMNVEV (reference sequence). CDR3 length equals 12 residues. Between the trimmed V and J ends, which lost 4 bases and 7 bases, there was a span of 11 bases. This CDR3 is CASSSPGREQYF. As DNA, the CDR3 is TGTGCCAGCAGTTCCCCAGGGCGGGAGCAGTACTTC.

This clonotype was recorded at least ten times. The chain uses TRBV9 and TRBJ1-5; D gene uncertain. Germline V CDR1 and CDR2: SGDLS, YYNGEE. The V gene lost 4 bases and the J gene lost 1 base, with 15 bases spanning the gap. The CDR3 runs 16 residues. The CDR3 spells CASSPEGGGSNQPQHF. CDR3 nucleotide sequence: TGTGCCAGCAGCCCTGAGGGTGGAGGCAGCAATCAGCCCCAGCATTTT.

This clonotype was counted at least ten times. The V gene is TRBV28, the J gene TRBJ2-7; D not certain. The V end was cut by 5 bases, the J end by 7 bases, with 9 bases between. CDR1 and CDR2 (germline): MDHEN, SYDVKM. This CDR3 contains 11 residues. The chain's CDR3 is CASSGQREQYF. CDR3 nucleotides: TGTGCCAGCAGTGGTCAGAGAGAGCAGTACTTC.

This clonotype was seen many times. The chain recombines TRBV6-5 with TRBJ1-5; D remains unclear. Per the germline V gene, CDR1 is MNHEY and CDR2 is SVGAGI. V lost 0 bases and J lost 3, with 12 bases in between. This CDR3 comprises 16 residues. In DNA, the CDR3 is TGTGCCAGCAGTTACTCGAGAGAGGCCTACAATCAGCCCCAGCATTTT. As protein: CASSYSREAYNQPQHF.

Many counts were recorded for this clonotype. In nucleotides, the CDR3 is TGTGCCAGCAGCCAAAGGGGACAGGGGGACTATGGCTACACCTTC. Amino acids: CASSQRGQGDYGYTF. The chain combines TRBV4-2 with TRBJ1-2; 11 positions agree with TRBD1. Germline lookup yields CDR1 LGHNA and CDR2 YNFKEQ. This CDR3 region has 15 residues. V lost 2 bases and J lost 3; bases outside the gene matches: 2.

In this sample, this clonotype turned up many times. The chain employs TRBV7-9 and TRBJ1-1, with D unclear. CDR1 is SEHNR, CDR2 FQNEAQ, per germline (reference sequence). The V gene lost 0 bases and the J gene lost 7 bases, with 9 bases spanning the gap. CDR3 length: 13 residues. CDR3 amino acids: CASSLAGFGEAFF. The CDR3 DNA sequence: TGTGCCAGCAGCTTAGCGGGGTTCGGTGAAGCTTTCTTT.

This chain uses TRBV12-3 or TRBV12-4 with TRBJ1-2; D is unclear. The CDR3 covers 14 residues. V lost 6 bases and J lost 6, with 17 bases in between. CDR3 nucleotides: TGTGCCAGCAGGGCTCCGTTTCGGGAAGATGGCTACACCTTC. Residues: CASRAPFREDGYTF.

The CDR3 DNA reads TGTGCCAGCAGCTCATTCCGGGACTCCGGGGTGGTTTTCTTT. Encoded protein: CASSSFRDSGVVFF. The gene calls are TRBV11-2 and TRBJ1-1; possibly TRBD1 for D (5 bases). This CDR3 spans 14 amino acids. From germline, CDR1 is SGHAT and CDR2 FQNNGV. Trimming left V 4 bases short and J 13 bases short, with 22 bases between.